This T cell receptor beta chain comes out of a study of shared clonotypes between healthy human individuals (dated by TCRdb to about 2020). Study-wide context: Two women and three men aged 18 to 49 years were included in the cohort. Per donor, three plates each were used for CD4 naive and CD4 memory, two for CD8 naive, and one for CD8 memory. The study deeply sequenced blood TCR repertoires of five healthy adults to estimate repertoire size and the extent of clonotype sharing between individuals. To increase sequencing depth and limit assay-specific biases, TCR repertoire library preparation and sequencing were carried out by different laboratories using diverse techniques. Each donor's leukapheresis produced roughly between about 0.8 and 10 billion PBMCs.

For the CD8 naive samples, CD45RO-negative cells were positively selected for CCR7, yielding a CD45RA+CCR7+ population from which TemRA cells were excluded. The donors were healthy, HIV-negative adults who had no recently reported acute infections or vaccinations. All donors were Caucasian adults living in Nashville, Tennessee, USA. Blood was obtained by leukapheresis, after which PBMCs were separated by Ficoll-Histopaque density gradient centrifugation and cryopreserved in liquid nitrogen vapor phase. Purity and quantity of every magnetically sorted T cell population were checked by analytical flow cytometry. Genomic DNA was isolated from every sorted fraction and measured by UV absorbance on a Nanodrop 2000c. What the research found in general, with its limitations: Even with the large sequencing depth, rarefaction of the sorted-subset datasets indicated that sequencing was incomplete. The small number of donors limited the genetic and exposure-history diversity represented. Clonotypes shared by all four sorted-subset donors showed higher generation probabilities than non-shared clonotypes. Sampling was limited to blood, and TCR repertoires in tissue likely differ from TCR repertoires in blood. Naive subsets generally had larger estimated clonotype richness than memory subsets did. Pairwise subsampling led to the expectation that sequencing depth would affect the degree of clonotype sharing among donors. Roughly 5% of naive CD4, 3.5% of naive CD8, 2% to 2.5% of memory CD4, and less than 0.45% of memory CD8 clonotypes were shared across several donors.

Worth noting for this clone: Its antigen remains unidentified. It has no much larger one-base neighbor in the sample; base qualities were not kept.

The CDR3 contains 18 residues, cysteine and phenylalanine counted. Only CDR3 DNA remains: 54 bases, in frame from the first base. The V and J ends are trimmed by 6 bases and 0 bases, leaving 21 bases between them. Per the germline V gene (reference sequence), MNHEY is the CDR1 and SMNVEV is the CDR2. Using the deep immunoSEQ assay, TCR CDR3 regions were amplified from genomic DNA by multiplex PCR. Extracted genomic DNA from each cell subset was spread evenly across all wells of several immunoSEQ 96-well plates, with each plate serving as a replicate. For sorted subsets, each replicate PCR was loaded with 150 to 250 ng genomic DNA, equivalent to 25,000 to 35,000 T cell genomes. Purified libraries were quantified with a Qubit 3.0 fluorometer, sized on a Bioanalyzer 2100, and re-quantified with the KAPA Library Quantification kit. Every immunoSEQ 96-well plate was sequenced on a separate single-read 150-cycle Illumina NextSeq 550 flow cell. The authors' analysis ran thus. Because only junctional sequences without quality scores were contained in the immunoSEQ output, filtering matching that applied to full-length reads could not be performed. To assign V/J genes and CDR3, sequences were annotated against IMGT germline references using PyIR, a Python wrapper for IgBLAST v1.9. Reads were filtered out if the reads had weak V/J assignments (E-value above 1e-6), no CDR3, stop codons, out-of-frame junctions, or ambiguous translated residues. A V3J clonotype was defined by an identical inferred V gene, J gene, and CDR3 amino acid sequence. To compute the percentage overlap between repertoires, the number of shared unique clonotypes was divided by the size of the smaller repertoire. Three approaches were used to assess repertoire richness: RTK rarefaction, the Chao1 estimator, and Recon v2.1 estimates of unobserved clonotypes. Generation probabilities were computed with OLGA for all TCRbeta clonotypes obtained by the gDNA method from four donors. Not all clones reach the TCRdb copy of this immuneACCESS table, which keeps in-frame sequences only. Checked studies attribute under half of the gap to unresolved V genes and leave the rest unexplained. The V and J calls and clone size are taken from that table; D and trimming were inferred from the DNA. This sample has fewer than 1 million clones in its table, and around 96% of those were observed once. Approximately 0.2% of the sample goes to the ten largest clones.

Rearrangement joined TRBV27 to TRBJ2-1, and perhaps TRBD1 as D gene, on 5 matching bases. This TCR was sampled from a man in his thirties or forties in good health. Sequenced input: naive CD8+ T cells sorted from blood. According to the study, the label for this sample's cell subset or site signals: CD45RA+CCR7+. The DNA sequence follows: TGTGCCAGCAGCCCTAGAGCGACAGTACAGAGCTCCTACAATGAGCAGTTCTTC. This translates into CASSPRATVQSSYNEQFF.